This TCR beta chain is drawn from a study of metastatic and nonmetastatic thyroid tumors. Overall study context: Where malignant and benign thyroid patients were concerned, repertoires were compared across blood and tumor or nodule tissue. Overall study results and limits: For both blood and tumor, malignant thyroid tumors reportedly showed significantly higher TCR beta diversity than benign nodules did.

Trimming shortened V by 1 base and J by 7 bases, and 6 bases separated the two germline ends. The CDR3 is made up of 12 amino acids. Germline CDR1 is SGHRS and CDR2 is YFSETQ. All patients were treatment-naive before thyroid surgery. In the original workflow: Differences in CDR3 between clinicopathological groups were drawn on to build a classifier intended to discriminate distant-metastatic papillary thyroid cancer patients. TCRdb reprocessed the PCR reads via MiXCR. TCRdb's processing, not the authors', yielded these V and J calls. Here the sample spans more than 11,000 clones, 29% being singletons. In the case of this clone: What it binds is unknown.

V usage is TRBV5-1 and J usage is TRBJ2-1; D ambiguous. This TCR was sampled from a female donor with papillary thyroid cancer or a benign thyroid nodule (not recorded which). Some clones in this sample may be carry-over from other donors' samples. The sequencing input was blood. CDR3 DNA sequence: TGCGCCAGCAGCTTGAACGGAAATGAGCAGTTCTTC. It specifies CASSLNGNEQFF.